The 7 T cell receptor beta chains given below trace back to one sample, sequenced in a study of blood T cells in healthy people across ages (dated by TCRdb to about 2015). The library relied on 5' RACE. Sequenced using an Illumina HiSeq 2500. The second PCR ran for roughly 7 to 12 cycles and used a J-beta primer mix along with a sample-barcoded 5' primer. TCRdb's own reprocessing of the public reads used fastp at Q25 and MiXCR and kept productive beta chains. Entries that share a CDR3 protein sequence are merged under the most common genes and DNA. A total of 650,000 to 800,000 distinct CDR3 sequences appear in this sample, roughly half of them only once. 13% of the sample comes from the top ten. The material sequenced was blood. The receptors here all came from a woman older than 75 in good health.

This clonotype was observed a few times. V usage is TRBV5-1 and J usage is TRBJ1-1; D perhaps matches TRBD1 (5 bases). Trimming removed 4 bases from V and 2 bases from J, with 9 bases in between. The germline CDR1 and CDR2 sequences are SGHRS and YFSETQ. The CDR3 covers 13 residues. The CDR3 reads CASSEGPNTEAFF. CDR3 coding DNA: TGCGCCAGCAGCGAGGGACCTAACACTGAAGCTTTCTTT.

This clonotype was counted ten times or more. The gene calls are TRBV7-6 and TRBJ2-7; 7 nucleotides match TRBD2. Germline CDR1 and CDR2: SGHVS and FNYEAQ. The CDR3 runs to 15 residues. Losses at the gene ends were 0 bases for V and 2 bases for J; bases not matched to a gene: 4. CDR3 in amino acids: CASSLAASGPYEQYF. As DNA, the CDR3 is TGTGCCAGCAGCTTAGCCGCTAGCGGCCCCTACGAGCAGTACTTC.

This clonotype occurred a few times. The V call is TRBV7-8, the J call TRBJ2-2; 7 nucleotides line up with TRBD1. Germline V gives CDR1 SGHVS, CDR2 FQNEAQ. Losses at the gene ends were 5 bases for V and 1 base for J; bases not matched to a gene: 7. The CDR3 has 16 amino acids. CDR3 DNA: TGTGCCAGCAGCCTAGGGGGACAGAGGAACACCGGGGAGCTGTTTTTT. This codes for CASSLGGQRNTGELFF.

In its sample, this clonotype was seen a few times. The chain combines TRBV2 with TRBJ2-2; 7 positions match TRBD2. The length of the CDR3 is 15 residues. CDR1 and CDR2 from the germline V gene are SNHLY and FYNNEI. The trim removed 3 bases at V and 5 bases at J, leaving 6 bases unmatched. This chain's CDR3 is CASSDVGGKTGELFF. The CDR3 region has the DNA TGTGCCAGCAGTGACGTGGGAGGGAAAACCGGGGAGCTGTTTTTT.

The rearrangement links TRBV24-1 to TRBJ1-2; possibly TRBD1 for D (5 bases). This CDR3 has 14 residues. The germline V and J ends were trimmed by 2 bases and 7 bases, with 13 bases remaining between them. CDR1 is KGHDR and CDR2 is SFDVKD in the germline V gene. CDR3 in DNA: TGTGCCACCAGTGATTCTCCAACAGGCCGTGGCTACACCTTC. As protein: CATSDSPTGRGYTF.

Concerning this clonotype itself: This could be a read error, since a much larger clone is one nucleotide away. The chain carries TRBV18 and TRBJ2-1; no clear D. Germline V lookup: CDR1 KGHSH, CDR2 LQKENI. The ends were cut back, 3 bases at V and 13 bases at J, with 19 bases in the middle. This CDR3 has 14 residues. Here the CDR3 DNA reads TGTGCCAGCTCACCTTCAAGAGGCACAGAGACCCAGTTCTTC. Protein sequence: CASSPSRGTETQFF.

DNA of the CDR3: TGTGCCAGCAGTCCTCCCCAGCGAGGGAATGAGCAGTTCTTC. Protein product: CASSPPQRGNEQFF. This chain joins TRBV27 and TRBJ2-1, with D possibly matching TRBD2 (5 bases). V lost 5 bases, J lost 7 bases, and 15 bases lay in between. CDR3 length equals 14 residues. Germline CDR1 MNHEY, CDR2 SMNVEV (reference sequence).